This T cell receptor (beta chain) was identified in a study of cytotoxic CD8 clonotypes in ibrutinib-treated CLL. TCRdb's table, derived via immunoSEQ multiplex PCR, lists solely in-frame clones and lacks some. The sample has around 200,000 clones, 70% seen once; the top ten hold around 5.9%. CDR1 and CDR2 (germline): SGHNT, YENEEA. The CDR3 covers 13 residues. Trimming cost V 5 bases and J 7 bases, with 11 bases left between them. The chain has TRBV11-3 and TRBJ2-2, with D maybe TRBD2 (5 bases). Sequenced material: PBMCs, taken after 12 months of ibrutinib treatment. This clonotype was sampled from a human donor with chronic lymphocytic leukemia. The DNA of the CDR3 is TGTGCCAGCAGCCGAGGGTCGGGCGGGGAGCTGTTTTTT. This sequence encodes CASSRGSGGELFF. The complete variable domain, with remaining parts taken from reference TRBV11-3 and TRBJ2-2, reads EAGVVQSPRYKIIEKKQPVAFWCNPISGHNTLYWYLQNLGQGPELLIRYENEEAVDDSQLPKDRFSAERLKGVDSTLKIQPAELGDSAVYLCASSRGSGGELFFGEGSRLTVL.